The T cell receptor (beta chain) under discussion was sequenced for a study of radiotherapy plus CTLA-4 blockade in lung cancer. Sequenced by immunoSEQ multiplex PCR; TCRdb stores in-frame clones only, minus some. The sample comprises over 35,000 clones, roughly three quarters of which are singletons, and approximately 2.4% rests with the top ten. Germline CDR1 is MNHNS and CDR2 is SASEGT. The CDR3 runs 13 residues. About this clone: The antigen is undetermined. One end of the junction varies from germline; a read error may be responsible.

Findings and limits, study-wide: Radiotherapy with ipilimumab was followed by blood expansion of tumor-derived clones.

The sample was peripheral blood, taken from a patient treated with radiotherapy plus ipilimumab. The sequence derives from a human donor with non-small cell lung cancer whose response to radiotherapy plus ipilimumab could not be evaluated. This rearrangement joins TRBV6-1 to TRBJ2-7, with TRBD1 as a possible D gene (6 bases). Here the CDR3 reads CASSEGTPYEQYF. In DNA form, the CDR3 reads TGTGCCAGCAGCGAAGGGACACCATACGAGCAGTACTTC.